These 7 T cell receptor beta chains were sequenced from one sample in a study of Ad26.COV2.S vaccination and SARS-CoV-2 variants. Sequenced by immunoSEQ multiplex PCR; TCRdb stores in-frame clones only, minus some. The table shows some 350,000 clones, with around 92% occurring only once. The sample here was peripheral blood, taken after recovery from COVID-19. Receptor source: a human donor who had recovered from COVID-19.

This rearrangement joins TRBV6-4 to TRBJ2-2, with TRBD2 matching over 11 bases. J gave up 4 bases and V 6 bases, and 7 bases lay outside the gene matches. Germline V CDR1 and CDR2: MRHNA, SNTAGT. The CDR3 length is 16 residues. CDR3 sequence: CASSVLAGVATGELFF. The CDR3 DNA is TGTGCCAGCAGCGTACTAGCGGGGGTGGCCACCGGGGAGCTGTTTTTT.

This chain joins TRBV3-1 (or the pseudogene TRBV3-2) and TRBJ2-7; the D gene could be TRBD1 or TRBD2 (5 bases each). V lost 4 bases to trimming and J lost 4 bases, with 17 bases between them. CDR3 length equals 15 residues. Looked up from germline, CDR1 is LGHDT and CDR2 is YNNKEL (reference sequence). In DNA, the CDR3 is TGTGCCAGCAGCCGAGGGACGGGAACCTCATACGAGCAGTACTTC. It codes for CASSRGTGTSYEQYF.

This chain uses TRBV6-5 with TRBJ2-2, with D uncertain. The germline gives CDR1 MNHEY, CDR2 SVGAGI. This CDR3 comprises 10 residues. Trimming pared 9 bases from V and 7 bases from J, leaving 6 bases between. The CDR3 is CASWFGELFF. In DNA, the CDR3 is TGTGCCAGTTGGTTCGGGGAGCTGTTTTTT.

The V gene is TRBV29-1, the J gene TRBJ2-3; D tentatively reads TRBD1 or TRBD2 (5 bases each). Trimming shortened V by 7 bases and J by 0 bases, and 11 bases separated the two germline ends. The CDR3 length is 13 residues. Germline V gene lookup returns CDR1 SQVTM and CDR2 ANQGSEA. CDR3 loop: CSGAGGSTDTQYF. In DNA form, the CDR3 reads TGCAGCGGGGCTGGGGGTAGCACAGATACGCAGTATTTT.

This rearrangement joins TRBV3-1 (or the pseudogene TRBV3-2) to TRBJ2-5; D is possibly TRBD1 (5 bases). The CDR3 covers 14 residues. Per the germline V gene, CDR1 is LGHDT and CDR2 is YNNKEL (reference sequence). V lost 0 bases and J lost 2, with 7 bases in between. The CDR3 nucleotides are TGTGCCAGCAGCCAAGACAGGGTACAAGAGACCCAGTACTTC. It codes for CASSQDRVQETQYF.

DNA for the CDR3: TGTGCCAGCAGGCCCTCGGGGGCCGGCTATGGCTACACCTTC. It specifies CASRPSGAGYGYTF. The chain joins TRBV6-4 to TRBJ1-2; tentatively, D is TRBD1 (6 bases). The CDR3 consists of 14 residues. The V end was cut by 6 bases, the J end by 4 bases, with 15 bases between. Germline loops: CDR1 MRHNA, CDR2 SNTAGT.

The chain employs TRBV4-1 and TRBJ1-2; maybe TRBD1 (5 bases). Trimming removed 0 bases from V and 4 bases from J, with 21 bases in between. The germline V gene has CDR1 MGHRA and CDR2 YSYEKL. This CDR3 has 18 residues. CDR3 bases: TGCGCCAGCAGCCAAGATCTAAACCGGGACCCGGACACCTATGGCTACACCTTC. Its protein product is CASSQDLNRDPDTYGYTF.